The T cell receptor beta chain described here comes from a study of blood T cell repertoires in COVID-19. Study-wide context: Samples representing acute and convalescent COVID-19 were sourced from the United States, Italy and Spain. T cells, B-cell-depleted T cells, or PBMCs supplied cDNA or gDNA.

Original processing notes: Researchers report that nucleated cell counts were estimated from reference gene primer amplification. Here immunoSEQ multiplex PCR was the method, and the copy in TCRdb shows in-frame clones only, minus some. The V and J calls and the clone size are those of that table, but D and trimming were determined from the DNA. The repertoire has approximately 190,000 clones, about 86% of them found once; the top ten carry around 25%. Germline V CDR1 and CDR2: SEHNR, FQNEAQ (reference sequence). After removal of 4 bases from V and 7 bases from J, the junction contained 2 bases not matched to a gene. The CDR3 extends over 14 amino acids. This clone was seen a handful of times. Other DNA sequences in the same sample also yield this CDR3. Categorization into cohorts depended on clinical history that participants reported.

The rearrangement links TRBV7-9 to TRBJ1-4; 11 bases map to TRBD1. Sequenced input: PBMCs or T cells enriched from blood (not recorded which). This clonotype was obtained from a woman between 35 and 50 years old in a cohort exposed to, infected with or recovered from COVID-19 (not recorded which). In DNA form, the CDR3 reads TGTGCCAGCAGCTCGGGACAGGGGGGTGAAAAACTGTTTTTT. Amino acid sequence: CASSSGQGGEKLFF.